This T cell receptor (beta chain) was sequenced in a study of T cell responses to AZD1222 COVID-19 vaccine. The germline V and J ends were trimmed by 6 bases and 5 bases, with 11 bases remaining between them. This CDR3 region has 11 residues. From germline, CDR1 is SQVTM and CDR2 ANQGSEA. Clones were read by immunoSEQ multiplex PCR, and TCRdb kept only the in-frame ones, dropping some. This table holds 85,000 to 120,000 clones, more than 85% found once. Sequencing was performed on peripheral blood, taken on day 0 of AZD1222 vaccination. The chain combines TRBV29-1 with TRBJ2-7; tentatively, D is TRBD1 (6 bases). This clonotype originated in an adult in good health. The CDR3 spells CSVNRDHEQYF. The CDR3, as DNA: TGCAGCGTAAACAGGGACCACGAGCAGTACTTC.